This T cell receptor (beta chain) was captured by sequencing in a study of response to subunit inactivated influenza vaccine. Findings and caveats of the study: There was a suggestion from the authors that each seasonal influenza vaccination recruits few new T cells.

A single record per CDR3 protein comes from TCRdb applying MiXCR to the RT-PCR reads. The data contain 700,000 to 900,000 distinct CDR3 sequences, over 20% of them singletons. In germline, CDR1 is SEHNR, CDR2 FQNEAQ (reference sequence). V shed 1 base and J shed 3 bases, with 10 bases lying between them. The CDR3 totals 15 residues. This clonotype was seen only a few times. The antigen is unknown. The specimen was PBMCs from blood, collected 5 days after vaccination. This chain links TRBV7-9 with TRBJ1-3; D is uncertain. The source is a man aged 50 to 59 who received an inactivated influenza vaccine. The CDR3 reads CASSLVREFGNTIYF. For the CDR3, the DNA is TGTGCCAGCAGCTTAGTAAGGGAATTTGGAAACACCATATATTTT. Full variable domain (remainder filled in from reference TRBV7-9 and TRBJ1-3): DTGVSQNPRHKITKRGQNVTFRCDPISEHNRLYWYRQTLGQGPEFLTYFQNEAQLEKSRLLSDRFSAERPKGSFSTLEIQRTEQGDSAMYLCASSLVREFGNTIYFGEGSWLTVV.